Each of the 27 T cell receptor beta chains below was sequenced from the same sample in a study of Ad26.COV2.S vaccination and SARS-CoV-2 variants. Profiling relied on immunoSEQ multiplex PCR, and the TCRdb table lists in-frame clones only, not all of them. Seen here are roughly 350,000 clones, approximately 90% observed once, and the top ten hold roughly 6%. As for treatment: 15 to 20 received Ad26.COV2.S at low or high dose, single or two shots; roughly five received placebo; per-sample allocation not given. Collection of the samples took place on day 63 after the first injection of vaccine or placebo. This specimen was peripheral blood, taken in a trial of Ad26.COV2.S vaccine versus placebo. The origin of the receptors is a person between 18 and 65 years old who received the Ad26.COV2.S COVID-19 vaccine or a placebo.

This chain links TRBV3-1 (or the pseudogene TRBV3-2) with TRBJ2-2; D gene uncertain. Germline values: CDR1 LGHDT, CDR2 YNNKEL (reference sequence). Trimming removed 4 bases from V and 0 bases from J, with 12 bases in between. The CDR3 spans 16 residues. As DNA, the CDR3 is TGTGCCAGCAGCCTCCCTTTTAACCCGAACACCGGGGAGCTGTTTTTT. Residues: CASSLPFNPNTGELFF.

The V call is TRBV6-5, the J call TRBJ2-1, with 7 bases identical to TRBD1. The CDR3 extends over 15 amino acids. The V gene's germline CDR1 is MNHEY and CDR2 SVGAGI. V lost 1 base and J lost 2; bases outside the gene matches: 2. CDR3 coding DNA: TGTGCCAGCAGTTACTATGGGACAGCCTACAATGAGCAGTTCTTC. Its translation is CASSYYGTAYNEQFF.

The chain couples TRBV6-5 to TRBJ1-1; no reliable D call. The germline gives CDR1 MNHEY, CDR2 SVGAGI. The CDR3 loop spans 14 amino acids. Deletions cut 5 bases from V and 7 bases from J, with 17 bases between. In DNA, the CDR3 is TGTGCCAGCAGTAGGGCTGGCAGTACCCTTGAAGCTTTCTTT. Residues: CASSRAGSTLEAFF.

The genes are TRBV7-9 and TRBJ2-7; D might be TRBD1 (6 bases). Germline CDR1 SEHNR, CDR2 FQNEAQ (reference sequence). Trimming took off 3 bases at V and 4 bases at J, with 16 bases between the two ends. The CDR3 runs to 15 residues. The CDR3 loop reads CASSFGWTDVYEQYF. For the CDR3, the DNA is TGTGCCAGCAGCTTCGGTTGGACAGACGTTTACGAGCAGTACTTC.

The chain couples TRBV27 to TRBJ1-1; D gene uncertain. Trimming removed 8 bases from V and 0 bases from J, with 13 bases in between. CDR3 length: 14 amino acids. Germline values: CDR1 MNHEY, CDR2 SMNVEV (reference sequence). The CDR3 here is CASRNRPMNTEAFF. The CDR3 nucleotides read TGTGCCAGCCGGAATCGACCGATGAACACTGAAGCTTTCTTT.

The CDR3, as DNA: TGTGCCAGCAGCCGACAATTCTACGAGCAGTACTTC. It encodes CASSRQFYEQYF. The chain joins TRBV7-2 to TRBJ2-7; D remains unclear. Germline CDR1 reads SGHTA; CDR2 reads FQGNSA. The length of the CDR3 is 12 residues. Trimming took off 5 bases at V and 3 bases at J, with 8 bases between the two ends. The variable domain in full, with the rest retrieved from reference TRBV7-2 and TRBJ2-7, is GAGVSQSPSNKVTEKGKDVELRCDPISGHTALYWYRQSLGQGLEFLIYFQGNSAPDKSGLPSDRFSAERTGGSVSTLTIQRTQQEDSAVYLCASSRQFYEQYFGPGTRLTVT.

The CDR3 DNA is TGTGCCTGGAGTGTTTTGCAGAGCACCGGGGAGCTGTTTTTT. Protein: CAWSVLQSTGELFF. The genes are TRBV30 and TRBJ2-2; D unresolved. V lost 0 bases and J 4 bases, leaving 9 bases between the germline ends. The CDR3 covers 14 residues. Per germline, CDR1 GTSNPN and CDR2 SVGIG (reference sequence).

This rearrangement joins TRBV7-3 to TRBJ1-1; D is unclear. V lost 3 bases and J lost 1, with 6 bases in between. CDR3 length: 13 amino acids. CDR1 is SGHTA and CDR2 is FQGTGA in the germline V gene. Here the CDR3 reads CASSFDGNTEAFF. The CDR3 region has the DNA TGTGCCAGCAGCTTCGATGGGAACACTGAAGCTTTCTTT. Full variable domain (missing parts from reference TRBV7-3 and TRBJ1-1): GAGVSQTPSNKVTEKGKYVELRCDPISGHTALYWYRQSLGQGPEFLIYFQGTGAADDSGLPNDRFFAVRPEGSVSTLKIQRTERGDSAVYLCASSFDGNTEAFFGQGTRLTVV.

The rearrangement links TRBV19 to TRBJ2-5; TRBD1 agrees at 11 bases. This CDR3 has 15 amino acids. V trimming: 4 bases; J trimming: 5 bases; junction bases outside the gene matches: 6. From germline, CDR1 is LNHDA and CDR2 SQIVND (reference sequence). CDR3 sequence (DNA): TGTGCCAGTAGTAGTACCGGGACAGGGGGGGAGACCCAGTACTTC. Its protein is CASSSTGTGGETQYF.

V is TRBV7-8 and J is TRBJ2-2; 10 bases agree with TRBD1. The CDR3 loop spans 16 amino acids. Germline V gene lookup returns CDR1 SGHVS and CDR2 FQNEAQ. V shed 5 bases, J shed 7 bases, and the junction held 10 bases outside the gene matches. CDR3 sequence: CASSLRGTGVGGELFF. DNA of the CDR3: TGTGCCAGCAGCCTTCGGGGGACAGGGGTTGGCGGGGAGCTGTTTTTT. Full variable domain (outside the CDR3, taken from reference TRBV7-8 and TRBJ2-2): GAGVSQSPRYKVAKRGQDVALRCDPISGHVSLFWYQQALGQGPEFLTYFQNEAQLDKSGLPSDRFFAERPEGSVSTLKIQRTQQEDSAVYLCASSLRGTGVGGELFFGEGSRLTVL.

The chain recombines TRBV19 with TRBJ1-2; a weak D match, TRBD1 (6 bases). Trimming cost V 6 bases and J 4 bases, with 15 bases left between them. Germline assignment: CDR1 LNHDA and CDR2 SQIVND (reference sequence). The CDR3 is made up of 14 amino acids. Written as DNA, the CDR3 is TGTGCCAGTAGGGCTGACAGGTCTGGCTATGGCTACACCTTC. It yields the protein CASRADRSGYGYTF. Using reference TRBV19 and TRBJ1-2 for the parts outside the CDR3, the full variable domain is DGGITQSPKYLFRKEGQNVTLSCEQNLNHDAMYWYRQDPGQGLRLIYYSQIVNDFQKGDIAEGYSVSREKKESFPLTVTSAQKNPTAFYLCASRADRSGYGYTFGSGTRLTVV.

This clone was seen only a few times. V usage is TRBV7-3 and J usage is TRBJ2-2; D perhaps matches TRBD1 (6 bases). Trimming removed 6 bases from V and 2 bases from J, with 13 bases in between. The germline CDR1 and CDR2 sequences are SGHTA and FQGTGA. The CDR3 length is 15 residues. CDR3 residues: CASSPGQINTGELFF. CDR3 in DNA: TGTGCCAGCAGTCCCGGACAGATAAACACCGGGGAGCTGTTTTTT.

Concerning this clone itself: The sample holds other DNA sequences that translate to the same CDR3. The chain carries TRBV20-1 and TRBJ2-1; no firm D call. The CDR3 is 10 amino acids. V lost 5 bases, J lost 8 bases, and 7 bases lay in between. In germline, CDR1 is DFQATT, CDR2 SNEGSKA (reference sequence). In DNA, the CDR3 is TGCAGTGCTCGCCGCGATGAGCAGTTCTTC. Encoded protein: CSARRDEQFF.

The V call is TRBV3-1 (or the pseudogene TRBV3-2), the J call TRBJ2-2; a possible D gene is TRBD1 (5 bases). This CDR3 has 14 residues. V was pared by 2 bases and J by 5 bases, with 9 bases between. Germline V gene data show CDR1 as LGHDT and CDR2 as YNNKEL (reference sequence). For the CDR3, the DNA is TGTGCCAGCAGCCAACCAGGGCAAACCGGGGAGCTGTTTTTT. This translates into CASSQPGQTGELFF.

The count of this clone is one. A much larger clone sits a single nucleotide away, making a read error possible. Additional DNA sequences in this sample encode the identical CDR3. The chain recombines TRBV9 with TRBJ1-1; D gene unclear. Trimming cost V 4 bases and J 1 base, with 8 bases left between them. This CDR3 is built from 13 residues. CDR1 is SGDLS, CDR2 YYNGEE, per germline. The CDR3 nucleotides read TGTGCCAGCAGCTCCCGGCAGAACACTGAAGCTTTCTTT. Its protein is CASSSRQNTEAFF. Complete variable domain (other parts from reference TRBV9 and TRBJ1-1): DSGVTQTPKHLITATGQRVTLRCSPRSGDLSVYWYQQSLDQGLQFLIQYYNGEERAKGNILERFSAQQFPDLHSELNLSSLELGDSALYFCASSSRQNTEAFFGQGTRLTVV.

This sequence joins TRBV5-1 and TRBJ2-5; 8 nucleotides match TRBD1. Germline values: CDR1 SGHRS, CDR2 YFSETQ. CDR3 length equals 15 residues. Trimming cost V 4 bases and J 5 bases; bases outside gene matches: 10. The CDR3 nucleotides are TGCGCCAGCAGCCAGACGACAGGGGCACGGGAGACCCAGTACTTC. Amino acid sequence: CASSQTTGARETQYF.

The V and J genes are TRBV2 and TRBJ2-3; 9 bases map to TRBD2. Germline assignment: CDR1 SNHLY and CDR2 FYNNEI. The CDR3 has 16 residues. V lost 3 bases to trimming and J lost 2 bases; unmatched junction nucleotides: 6. CDR3 residues: CASSDRLAGFTDTQYF. DNA of the CDR3: TGTGCCAGCAGTGATCGGCTAGCGGGATTCACAGATACGCAGTATTTT.

This chain links TRBV10-3 with TRBJ2-2, with D tentatively TRBD1 or TRBD2 (5 bases each). This CDR3 is built from 14 residues. CDR1 and CDR2 from the germline V gene are ENHRY and SYGVKD. The germline V and J ends were trimmed by 6 bases and 6 bases, with 14 bases remaining between them. The CDR3 spells CAIRGPGDAGELFF. CDR3 sequence (DNA): TGTGCCATCAGGGGACCCGGGGACGCCGGGGAGCTGTTTTTT.

The chain recombines TRBV2 with TRBJ2-2; TRBD2 matches 16 bases. The CDR3 is 17 residues long. Per germline, CDR1 SNHLY and CDR2 FYNNEI. With V trimmed by 6 bases and J by 2 bases, 3 bases remained unmatched. This CDR3 is CASRGTSGRGNTGELFF. CDR3 bases: TGTGCCAGCAGGGGGACTAGCGGGAGGGGCAACACCGGGGAGCTGTTTTTT.

The V call is TRBV7-9, the J call TRBJ2-7, with 9 bases that match TRBD1. The germline V gene has CDR1 SEHNR and CDR2 FQNEAQ (reference sequence). The CDR3 is made up of 14 amino acids. Trimming removed 5 bases from V and 3 bases from J; junction bases left unmatched: 5. The CDR3 here is CASSVPGQGYEQYF. The CDR3 DNA follows: TGTGCCAGCAGCGTACCGGGACAGGGCTACGAGCAGTACTTC.

The chain uses TRBV5-1 and TRBJ1-1; D uncertain. The CDR3 contains 11 residues. Trimming stripped 4 bases from V and 1 base from J, with 2 bases between. In germline, CDR1 is SGHRS, CDR2 YFSETQ. Here the CDR3 reads CASSANTEAFF. The CDR3 nucleotides read TGCGCCAGCAGCGCGAACACTGAAGCTTTCTTT. The full variable domain, completed using reference TRBV5-1 and TRBJ1-1, is KAGVTQTPRYLIKTRGQQVTLSCSPISGHRSVSWYQQTPGQGLQFLFEYFSETQRNKGNFPGRFSGRQFSNSRSEMNVSTLELGDSALYLCASSANTEAFFGQGTRLTVV.

V is TRBV19 and J is TRBJ2-3, with TRBD2 as a possible D gene (6 bases). The V gene lost 5 bases and the J gene lost 5 bases, with 20 bases spanning the gap. CDR3 length: 16 amino acids. CDR1 and CDR2 from the germline V gene are LNHDA and SQIVND (reference sequence). The CDR3 DNA reads TGTGCCAGTAGTTCTGGACGGACTAATACCCAAGATACGCAGTATTTT. Amino acid sequence: CASSSGRTNTQDTQYF.

V and J are TRBV19 and TRBJ1-5; the D gene is possibly TRBD1 (5 bases). Per germline, CDR1 LNHDA and CDR2 SQIVND (reference sequence). V lost 3 bases, J lost 0 bases, and 12 bases lay in between. The CDR3 is 16 amino acids. The CDR3 sequence is CASSIRGTHSNQPQHF. CDR3 bases: TGTGCCAGTAGTATTCGGGGGACCCATAGCAATCAGCCCCAGCATTTT.

The rearrangement links TRBV20-1 to TRBJ2-3; D unresolved. Per the germline V gene, CDR1 is DFQATT and CDR2 is SNEGSKA (reference sequence). This CDR3 region has 11 residues. V dropped 8 bases and J dropped 5 bases, with 11 bases sitting between them. CDR3 amino acids: CSPDPGDTQYF. The DNA of the CDR3 is TGCAGTCCTGATCCAGGAGATACGCAGTATTTT.

The chain carries TRBV5-5 and TRBJ2-1; D possibly corresponds to TRBD2 (6 bases). The germline CDR1 and CDR2 sequences are SGHKS and YYEKEE (reference sequence). This CDR3 is built from 19 residues. The V end was cut by 4 bases, the J end by 0 bases, with 23 bases between. The DNA for the CDR3 is TGTGCCAGCAGCCTGGCGACTAGTTATGGATCCCGCTCCTACAATGAGCAGTTCTTC. This sequence encodes CASSLATSYGSRSYNEQFF. Using reference TRBV5-5 and TRBJ2-1 for the parts outside the CDR3, the full variable domain is DAGVTQSPTHLIKTRGQQVTLRCSPISGHKSVSWYQQVLGQGPQFIFQYYEKEERGRGNFPDRFSARQFPNYSSELNVNALLLGDSALYLCASSLATSYGSRSYNEQFFGPGTRLTVL.

This sequence joins TRBV18 and TRBJ2-3; perhaps TRBD1 as D (5 bases). The V gene lost 4 bases and the J gene lost 0 bases, with 5 bases spanning the gap. The germline V gene has CDR1 KGHSH and CDR2 LQKENI. This CDR3 spans 13 amino acids. The CDR3 sequence is CASSRQSTDTQYF. The CDR3, as DNA: TGTGCCAGCTCACGACAGAGCACAGATACGCAGTATTTT.

The chain combines TRBV28 with TRBJ2-1; D is possibly TRBD1 (6 bases). Trimming removed 2 bases at V and 2 bases at J, with 7 bases between. The CDR3 is made up of 14 amino acids. In germline, CDR1 is MDHEN, CDR2 SYDVKM. The CDR3 here is CASSLQGPYNEQFF. The DNA of the CDR3 is TGTGCCAGCAGTTTACAGGGGCCCTACAATGAGCAGTTCTTC.